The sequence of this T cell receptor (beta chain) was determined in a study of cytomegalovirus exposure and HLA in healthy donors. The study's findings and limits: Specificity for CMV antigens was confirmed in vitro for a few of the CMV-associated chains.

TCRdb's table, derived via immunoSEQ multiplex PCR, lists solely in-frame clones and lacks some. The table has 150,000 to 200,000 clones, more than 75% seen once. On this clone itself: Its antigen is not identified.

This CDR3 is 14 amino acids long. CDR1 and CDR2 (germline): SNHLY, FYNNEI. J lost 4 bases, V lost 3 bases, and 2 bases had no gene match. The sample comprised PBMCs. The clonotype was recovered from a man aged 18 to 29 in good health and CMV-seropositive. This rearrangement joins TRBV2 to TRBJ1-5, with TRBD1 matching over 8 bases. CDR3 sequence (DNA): TGTGCCAGCAGTGAGCGGACAGGGAATCAGCCCCAGCATTTT. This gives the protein CASSERTGNQPQHF.